One and the same sample provided the 20 T cell receptor beta chains below, sequenced in a study of blood T cells in healthy people across ages. A J-beta primer mix and a sample-barcoded 5' primer were used in a second PCR of roughly 7 to 12 cycles. TCRdb ran MiXCR on the 5' RACE reads and lists one entry per CDR3 protein. The sample yields about a million distinct CDR3 sequences, roughly 51% seen once. Source material: blood. Every receptor here comes from a woman aged 60-75 years in good health.

This clonotype was detected a few times. The chain employs TRBV4-2 and TRBJ2-1; D unclear. V lost 0 bases, J lost 4 bases, and 13 bases lay in between. The CDR3 runs to 16 residues. Germline values: CDR1 LGHNA, CDR2 YNFKEQ. CDR3 nucleotides: TGTGCCAGCAGCCAAGAGTTTGGCGCCAGGTACAATGAGCAGTTCTTC. Its translation: CASSQEFGARYNEQFF.

This clonotype was counted a few times. V and J are TRBV11-2 and TRBJ2-3; D call uncertain. The CDR3 is made up of 15 amino acids. Germline V gene lookup returns CDR1 SGHAT and CDR2 FQNNGV. The germline V and J ends were trimmed by 1 base and 4 bases, with 12 bases remaining between them. The CDR3 DNA follows: TGTGCCAGCAGCTTAGTCCCCCTCCTTTCAGATACGCAGTATTTT. Its translation is CASSLVPLLSDTQYF.

This clonotype was detected a few times. This chain connects TRBV6-1 to TRBJ2-5, with a tentative D call TRBD1 (7 bases). CDR1 is MNHNS, CDR2 SASEGT, per germline. Between the trimmed V and J ends, which lost 1 base and 4 bases, there was a span of 10 bases. The CDR3 has 14 residues. CDR3 in amino acids: CASSEDRGLETQYF. DNA for the CDR3: TGTGCCAGCAGTGAAGACAGGGGACTAGAGACCCAGTACTTC.

This rearrangement joins TRBV4-2 to TRBJ2-3; 8 bases fit TRBD2. The trim removed 1 base at V and 2 bases at J, leaving 5 bases unmatched. The germline V gene has CDR1 LGHNA and CDR2 YNFKEQ. This CDR3 is 16 amino acids long. The CDR3 sequence: CASSQGVAGPTDTQYF. The CDR3 region has the DNA TGTGCCAGCAGCCAAGGGGTAGCGGGACCCACAGATACGCAGTATTTT.

The V gene is TRBV2, the J gene TRBJ2-7, with unresolved D. Looked up from germline, CDR1 is SNHLY and CDR2 is FYNNEI. The ends were cut back, 7 bases at V and 3 bases at J, with 13 bases in the middle. The CDR3 spans 13 residues. DNA of the CDR3: TGTGCCAGCACCGGTAGGAGAATCTACGAGCAGTACTTC. Translating gives CASTGRRIYEQYF.

V and J are TRBV6-5 and TRBJ2-5; 7 bases are shared with TRBD1. The J call may be faulty, since TRBJ2-7 better matches the DNA end. The CDR3 consists of 13 residues. In germline, CDR1 is MNHEY, CDR2 SVGAGI. This CDR3 reads CASSRDSFGEQYF. The DNA for the CDR3 is TGTGCCAGCAGTCGGGACAGCTTTGGCGAGCAGTACTTC.

This clonotype was counted only a few times. The rearrangement links TRBV29-1 to TRBJ1-2; a possible D gene is TRBD1 (6 bases). V was clipped by 0 bases and J by 4 bases, with 15 bases between them. Germline CDR1 reads SQVTM; CDR2 reads ANQGSEA. The CDR3 consists of 15 residues. The CDR3 bases are TGCAGCGTTGAAGACTCGACAGGATTCAGCTATGGCTACACCTTC. This codes for CSVEDSTGFSYGYTF.

At least ten counts were recorded for this clonotype. The chain links TRBV30 to TRBJ1-2, with D uncertain. CDR1 and CDR2 from the germline V gene are GTSNPN and SVGIG (reference sequence). This CDR3 spans 13 amino acids. Between the trimmed V and J ends, which lost 0 bases and 13 bases, there was a span of 18 bases. CDR3 in DNA: TGTGCCTGGAGTGTACTTGGCCCCAGTGAGTCCACCTTC. Translation gives CAWSVLGPSESTF.

This clonotype showed up just a few times. The chain has TRBV4-1 and TRBJ2-7; a possible D gene is TRBD2 (6 bases). V was shortened by 5 bases and J by 3 bases, with 20 bases between the two germline ends. The CDR3 is 16 amino acids. Germline CDR1 is MGHRA and CDR2 is YSYEKL. The CDR3 nucleotides are TGCGCCAGCAGCTCGATGTCCGGGAGCAGGTACTACGAGCAGTACTTC. This sequence encodes CASSSMSGSRYYEQYF.

The chain combines TRBV15 with TRBJ2-7; TRBD1 is a possible D gene (6 bases). The CDR3 consists of 15 residues. Looked up from germline, CDR1 is LNHNV and CDR2 is YYDKDF (reference sequence). The V end lost 4 bases, the J end lost 1 base, and 14 bases lay between the germline ends. CDR3 residues: CATSTTATGSYEQYF. The CDR3 region has the DNA TGTGCCACCAGCACCACGGCTACAGGGTCCTACGAGCAGTACTTC.

This clonotype was counted between two and nine times. V is TRBV7-2 and J is TRBJ2-7; unclear D gene. CDR1 and CDR2 from the germline V gene are SGHTA and FQGNSA. Trimming removed 6 bases at V and 1 base at J, with 10 bases between. This CDR3 has 13 amino acids. The CDR3 coding sequence is TGTGCCAGCAGTCCAACCGCATCCTACGAGCAGTACTTC. This codes for CASSPTASYEQYF.

This clonotype came up a few times. The CDR3 sequence: CASSRGQGTGEAFF. CDR3 DNA sequence: TGTGCCAGCAGCCGGGGACAGGGTACAGGTGAAGCTTTCTTT. The J gene is TRBJ1-1, the V gene TRBV7-9; 9 bases are shared with TRBD1. The length of the CDR3 is 14 residues. The J segment lost 7 bases and the V segment lost 5 bases, leaving 8 bases of the junction unmatched. CDR1 is SEHNR, CDR2 FQNEAQ, per germline (reference sequence). The variable domain in full, completed from reference TRBV7-9 and TRBJ1-1, reads DTGVSQNPRHKITKRGQNVTFRCDPISEHNRLYWYRQTLGQGPEFLTYFQNEAQLEKSRLLSDRFSAERPKGSFSTLEIQRTEQGDSAMYLCASSRGQGTGEAFFGQGTRLTVV.

This chain uses TRBV4-1 with TRBJ2-4; D gene unclear. Germline V CDR1 and CDR2: MGHRA, YSYEKL. Trimming cost V 3 bases and J 0 bases, with 9 bases left between them. The CDR3 sequence is 15 residues long. This CDR3 is CASSHRLLAKNIQYF. The CDR3 coding sequence is TGCGCCAGCAGCCACAGACTGCTAGCCAAAAACATTCAGTACTTC.

This clonotype appeared many times. The chain carries TRBV9 and TRBJ2-1; 9 bases are a match to TRBD2. Germline CDR1 reads SGDLS; CDR2 reads YYNGEE. The CDR3 has 17 residues. V shed 3 bases, J shed 4 bases, and the junction held 11 bases outside the gene matches. In DNA, the CDR3 is TGTGCCAGCAGCGAACCTTGGGAAGCGGGAGGATACAATGAGCAGTTCTTC. It codes for CASSEPWEAGGYNEQFF. The full variable domain, completed using reference TRBV9 and TRBJ2-1, is DSGVTQTPKHLITATGQRVTLRCSPRSGDLSVYWYQQSLDQGLQFLIQYYNGEERAKGNILERFSAQQFPDLHSELNLSSLELGDSALYFCASSEPWEAGGYNEQFFGPGTRLTVL.

This clonotype was recorded a few times. The chain couples TRBV6-5 to TRBJ2-3; 7 bases are a match to TRBD2. Losses at the gene ends were 7 bases for V and 2 bases for J; bases not matched to a gene: 6. The germline V gene has CDR1 MNHEY and CDR2 SVGAGI. The CDR3 covers 14 residues. CDR3 residues: CASKAAGNTDTQYF. The CDR3 bases are TGTGCCAGCAAGGCAGCGGGAAACACAGATACGCAGTATTTT.

This rearrangement joins TRBV18 to TRBJ2-3; the D gene is possibly TRBD1 (5 bases). Trimming took 4 bases from V and 4 from J, leaving 15 bases between them. Germline V gives CDR1 KGHSH, CDR2 LQKENI. The CDR3 totals 15 residues. The CDR3 is CASSLLSTGSDTQYF. The DNA for the CDR3 is TGTGCCAGCTCACTCTTGTCAACAGGATCAGATACGCAGTATTTT.

The chain employs TRBV4-1 and TRBJ2-3; D may be TRBD2 (5 bases). The CDR3 extends over 15 amino acids. V was shortened by 3 bases and J by 5 bases, with 15 bases between the two germline ends. Germline loops: CDR1 MGHRA, CDR2 YSYEKL. The CDR3 spells CASSQAEGVGDTQYF. The CDR3 DNA reads as TGCGCCAGCAGCCAGGCCGAGGGTGTGGGAGATACGCAGTATTTT.

This clonotype was counted a few times. Here the CDR3 reads CATSSGYEQYF. DNA of the CDR3: TGTGCCACCAGCTCTGGATACGAGCAGTACTTC. V usage is TRBV24-1 and J usage is TRBJ2-7; D unclear. CDR1 and CDR2 from the germline V gene are KGHDR and SFDVKD. V was clipped by 7 bases and J by 4 bases, with 7 bases between them. The CDR3 has 11 amino acids.

This clonotype was found a few times. The rearrangement uses TRBV20-1 and TRBJ2-6; D gene unclear. V was pared by 0 bases and J by 2 bases, with 23 bases between. The CDR3 is 20 amino acids. Germline loops: CDR1 DFQATT, CDR2 SNEGSKA (reference sequence). The CDR3: CSARDLTRALTAPGANVLTF. The CDR3 DNA is TGCAGTGCTAGAGATCTCACCAGAGCCTTGACGGCACCTGGGGCCAACGTCCTGACTTTC.

This clonotype was detected only a few times. The chain has TRBV4-1 and TRBJ2-5; D perhaps matches TRBD1 (6 bases). CDR3 length: 16 residues. CDR1 is MGHRA, CDR2 YSYEKL, per germline. V was trimmed by 1 base and J by 2 bases, leaving 14 bases between them. CDR3 amino acids: CASSQVVGRGQETQYF. The CDR3 DNA is TGCGCCAGCAGCCAAGTTGTGGGAAGGGGGCAAGAGACCCAGTACTTC.